Here is one T cell receptor (beta chain) with its context. Antigen unknown. This entry is derived from a study of T cell responses to AZD1222 COVID-19 vaccine. General study points: Reportedly, close to half of spike-specific TCRs are directed against unmutated variant regions.

The method was immunoSEQ multiplex PCR; TCRdb's version includes in-frame clones alone and lacks a portion of them. Here the sample spans 110,000 or so clones, around 89% being singletons. The CDR3 runs to 13 residues. V lost 2 bases, J lost 7 bases, and 11 bases lay in between. Germline CDR1 reads MNHEY; CDR2 reads SVGAGI. The rearrangement uses TRBV6-5 and TRBJ2-5; a possible D gene is TRBD1 (6 bases). The receptor comes from an adult who received the AZD1222 COVID-19 vaccine. The material sequenced was peripheral blood, taken 28 days after the second AZD1222 dose. CDR3 nucleotide sequence: TGTGCCAGCAGTTACGGACAAGGGGGGACCCAGTACTTC. It encodes CASSYGQGGTQYF.